This record covers a single T cell receptor (beta chain). The antigen remains unidentified. With 8 bases clipped from V and 2 bases from J, the junction kept 6 bases outside the gene matches. Germline lookup yields CDR1 MNHEY and CDR2 SMNVEV (reference sequence). The CDR3 totals 15 residues. This sample is drawn from a study of OX40 agonist ivuxolimab in advanced cancers. As for the study in general: Patients in the trial were receiving intravenous ivuxolimab every 2 weeks, at doses of 0.01 to 10 mg/kg. Patients with hepatocellular carcinoma, melanoma, renal cell or head and neck cancer made up the dose-escalation patients. Study-wide results and caveats: Antigens targeted by the expanded peripheral T cells were not determined. Relative to CD4+ cells, CD8+ T cells on average had more expanded clones.

Using immunoSEQ multiplex PCR, the repertoire was profiled, and TCRdb retains in-frame clones only, with some absent. The table has tens of thousands of clones, around 90% seen once. This TCR was sampled from an adult with an advanced solid tumor such as melanoma, head and neck, liver or kidney cancer. Source: CD4+ or CD8+ T cells sorted from blood, taken in a trial of the OX40 agonist ivuxolimab. The V call is TRBV27, the J call TRBJ1-5, with TRBD1 identical over 10 bases. The CDR3 DNA reads TGTGCCAGCGGGGAGACAGGGGGCGGCAATCAGCCCCAGCATTTT. It encodes CASGETGGGNQPQHF.